Detailed here is one T cell receptor beta chain. Its cognate antigen is unknown. These data originate in a study of T cell repertoires in aging, cancer and after chemotherapy. Overall study results and limits: In cancer patients, declining TCR diversity with age involved lost richness and lost evenness.

The template was genomic DNA from peripheral blood, not RNA. Germline V gene data show CDR1 as MNHNY and CDR2 as SVGAGI (reference sequence). The CDR3 has 16 amino acids. Trimming left V 2 bases short and J 0 bases short, with 8 bases between. Multiplex touch-down PCR with TRB-A/B primers amplified rearranged V-D-J TRB sequences. TCRdb itself ran the multiplex PCR reads through MiXCR, one entry per CDR3 protein. The sample gives under 4,500 distinct CDR3 sequences, roughly 40% of which show up once; about 63% is in the top ten. The origin of this receptor is a human donor with a solid tumor. The chain uses TRBV6-6 and TRBJ2-6; no firm D call. Sequenced material: blood. CDR3 region: CASSYRPGSGANVLTF. Here the CDR3 DNA reads TGTGCCAGCAGTTACAGGCCGGGCTCTGGGGCCAACGTCCTGACTTTC.